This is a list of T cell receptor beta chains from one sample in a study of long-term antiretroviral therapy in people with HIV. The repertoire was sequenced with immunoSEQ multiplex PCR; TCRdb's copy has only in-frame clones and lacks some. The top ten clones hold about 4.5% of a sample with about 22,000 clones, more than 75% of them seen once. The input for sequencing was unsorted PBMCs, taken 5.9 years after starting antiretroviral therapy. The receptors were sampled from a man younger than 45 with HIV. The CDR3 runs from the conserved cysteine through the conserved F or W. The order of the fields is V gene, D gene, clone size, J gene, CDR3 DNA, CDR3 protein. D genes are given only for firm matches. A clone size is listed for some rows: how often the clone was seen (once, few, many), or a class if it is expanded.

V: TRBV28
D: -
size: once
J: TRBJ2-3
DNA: TGTGCCAGCAGTCTAAGGCAAGGGCCCACAGATACGCAGTATTTT
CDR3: CASSLRQGPTDTQYF

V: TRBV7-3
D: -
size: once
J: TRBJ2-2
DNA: TGTGCCAGCAGCCTCCTTGGCACCGGGGAGCTGTTTTTT
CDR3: CASSLLGTGELFF

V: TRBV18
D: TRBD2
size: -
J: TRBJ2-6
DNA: TGTGCCAGCTCACCATTCCCCGAACTAGCGGGAGGGCGAGGGGCCAACGTCCTGACTTTC
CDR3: CASSPFPELAGGRGANVLTF

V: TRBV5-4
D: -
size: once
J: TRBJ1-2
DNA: TGTGCCAGCAGGGAGGGGGGCTATGGCTACACCTTC
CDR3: CASREGGYGYTF

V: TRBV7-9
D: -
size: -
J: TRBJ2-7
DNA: TGTGCCAGCAGCCCCCGGGGCTCCCCCATTCGCCAGTACTTC
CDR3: CASSPRGSPIRQYF

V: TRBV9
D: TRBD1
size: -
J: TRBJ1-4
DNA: TGTGCCAGCAGCCGGGGACAGGGGGTTGCTAATGAAAAACTGTTTTTT
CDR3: CASSRGQGVANEKLFF

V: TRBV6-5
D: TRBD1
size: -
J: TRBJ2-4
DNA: TGTGCCAGCAGTCAAACAGGGGGCTTAGGGGGCATTCAGTACTTC
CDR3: CASSQTGGLGGIQYF

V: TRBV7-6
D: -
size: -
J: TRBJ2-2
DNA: TGTGCCAGCCGAAACACCGGGGAGCTGTTTTTT
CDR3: CASRNTGELFF

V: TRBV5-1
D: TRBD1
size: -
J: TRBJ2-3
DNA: TGCGCCAGCAGCGAGCCCGGGGACAGGGGCACAGATACGCAGTATTTT
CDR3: CASSEPGDRGTDTQYF

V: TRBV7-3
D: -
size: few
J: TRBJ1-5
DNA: TGTGCCAGCAGCTTAACGGGGGGGGACCAGCCCCAGCATTTT
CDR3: CASSLTGGDQPQHF

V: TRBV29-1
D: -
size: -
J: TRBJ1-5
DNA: TGCAGCGCGAGAGGGACTTCTCTAGGGCCCCAGCATTTT
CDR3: CSARGTSLGPQHF

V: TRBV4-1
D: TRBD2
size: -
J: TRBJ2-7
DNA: TGCGCCAGCAGCCCCTTAGCGGGAGGTTACTACGAGCAGTACTTC
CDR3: CASSPLAGGYYEQYF

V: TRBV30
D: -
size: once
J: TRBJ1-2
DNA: TGTGCCTGGAGTGTACCCGGAGAGGGTTATGGCTACACCTTC
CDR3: CAWSVPGEGYGYTF

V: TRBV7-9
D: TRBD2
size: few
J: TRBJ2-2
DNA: TGTGCCAGCAGCTTTTCCGGGACTATGGGAAACACCGGGGAGCTGTTTTTT
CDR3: CASSFSGTMGNTGELFF

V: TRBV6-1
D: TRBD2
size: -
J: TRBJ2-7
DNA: TGTGCCAGCAGTGAAGAACTAGCGGGACCCTACGAGCAGTACTTC
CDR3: CASSEELAGPYEQYF

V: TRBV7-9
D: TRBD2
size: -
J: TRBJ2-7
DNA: TGTGCCAGCAGCTTAGGGGGGGGACTAGCGCATTACGAGCAGTACTTC
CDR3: CASSLGGGLAHYEQYF

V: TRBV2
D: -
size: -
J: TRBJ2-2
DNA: TGTGCCAGCCAGGGTATACTAGACACCGGGGAGCTGTTTTTT
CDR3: CASQGILDTGELFF

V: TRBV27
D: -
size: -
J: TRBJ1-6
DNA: TGTGCCAGCAGTTCGTCAGGGGTCCCCTATAATTCACCCCTCCACTTT
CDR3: CASSSSGVPYNSPLHF

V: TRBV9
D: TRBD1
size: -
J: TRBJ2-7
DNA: TGTGCCAGCAGCTTTCGGACAGGGGCAACCTACGAGCAGTACTTC
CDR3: CASSFRTGATYEQYF

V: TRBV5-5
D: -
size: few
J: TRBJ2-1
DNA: TGTGCCAGCAGCTTGGCGGTAGACAATGAGCAGTTCTTC
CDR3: CASSLAVDNEQFF

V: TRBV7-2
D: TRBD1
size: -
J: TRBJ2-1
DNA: TGTGCCAGCAGCCCACAGGGGGCGGTAAATGAGCAGTTCTTC
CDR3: CASSPQGAVNEQFF

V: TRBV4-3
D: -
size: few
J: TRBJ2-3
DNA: TGCGCCAGCAGCCAAGATCCCCGGACAGATACGCAGTATTTT
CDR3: CASSQDPRTDTQYF

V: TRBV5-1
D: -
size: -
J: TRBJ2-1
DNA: TGCGCCAGCAGCTTGGCCGGGATAGGCGGGAAGAATGAGCAGTTCTTC
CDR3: CASSLAGIGGKNEQFF

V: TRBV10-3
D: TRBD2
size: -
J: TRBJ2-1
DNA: TGTGCCATCAGTGCCTGGCGGGAGGGGGACAATGAGCAGTTCTTC
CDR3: CAISAWREGDNEQFF

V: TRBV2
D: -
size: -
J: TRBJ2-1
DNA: TGTGCCAGCAGTGAAGAGACGCAAGTCTACAATGAGCAGTTCTTC
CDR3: CASSEETQVYNEQFF

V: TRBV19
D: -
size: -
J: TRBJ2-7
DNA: TGTGCCAGTAGTATAACGGCAGGGGTGGGCGAGCAGTACTTC
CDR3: CASSITAGVGEQYF

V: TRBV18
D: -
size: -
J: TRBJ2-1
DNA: TGTGCCAGCTCACTATACGACCAGTCCGGTGAGCAGTTCTTC
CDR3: CASSLYDQSGEQFF

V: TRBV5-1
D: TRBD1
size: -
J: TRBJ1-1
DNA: TGCGCCAGCGCCGGGGAGGGGGCAACTGAAGCTTTCTTT
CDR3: CASAGEGATEAFF

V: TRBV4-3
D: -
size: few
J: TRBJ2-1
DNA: TGCGCCAGCAGCCAAGGCGTTACGATGTACAATGAGCAGTTCTTC
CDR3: CASSQGVTMYNEQFF

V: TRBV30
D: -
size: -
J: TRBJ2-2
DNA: TGTGCCTGGAGTGTATCAATATCTGGGGAGCTGTTTTTT
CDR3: CAWSVSISGELFF

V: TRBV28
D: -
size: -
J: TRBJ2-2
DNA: TGTGCCAGCAGTTTCCAGGGGAGGGCCGGGGAGCTGTTTTTT
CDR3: CASSFQGRAGELFF

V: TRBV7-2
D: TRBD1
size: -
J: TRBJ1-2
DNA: TGTGCCAGCAGCGTGACAGGGGGCAACTATGGCTACACCTTC
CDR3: CASSVTGGNYGYTF

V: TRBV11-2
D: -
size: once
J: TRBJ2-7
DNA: TGTGCCAGCAGCTTAGCCCCGATCTACGAGCAGTACTTC
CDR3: CASSLAPIYEQYF